This paragraph covers one T cell receptor (beta chain) sequence. Libraries were prepared by immunoSEQ multiplex PCR; TCRdb keeps only in-frame clonotypes and omits some of them. The sample yields 15,000 to 20,000 clones, over 60% seen once. This record belongs to a study of PD-1 and CTLA-4 blockade in melanoma. The germline V gene has CDR1 LNHDA and CDR2 SQIVND (reference sequence). J was trimmed by 2 bases and V by 7 bases; bases with no gene match: 11. The CDR3 has 16 amino acids. The TCR originated in a human donor with melanoma. The V call is TRBV19, the J call TRBJ1-5; TRBD1 agrees at 7 bases. Sequencing used CD8+ T cells from peripheral blood, obtained before anti-PD-1 treatment. CDR3 DNA: TGTGCCAGTATAGACAGGGCGTTCGAGGGCAATCAGCCCCAGCATTTT. It encodes CASIDRAFEGNQPQHF.